One and the same sample provided the 30 T cell receptor beta chains below, sequenced in a study of shared clonotypes between healthy human individuals (dated by TCRdb to about 2020). Library preparation employed the immunoSEQ multiplex PCR assay. Imported from immuneACCESS, the table was reduced by TCRdb to in-frame sequences with V and J called. These copies leave out some clones; in studies compared against another copy, an unresolved V gene accounts for under half, and the cause of the remainder is not known. This sample has 2 million to 2.5 million clones in its table, and about nine tenths of those were observed once. 0.3% to 0.4% of the sample is in the top ten clones. The sample was naive CD4+ T cells from PBMCs. Reading the label with the study, this specimen's cell subset or site is: CD45RA+ positively selected. These receptors were taken from a young man in good health. Some clones in this sample may be carry-over from other donors' samples.

Comments on this clone: At the DNA level, this CDR3 is encoded by other sequences in the same sample as well. The chain is built from TRBV9 and TRBJ2-3; D not certain. V was clipped by 1 base and J by 0 bases, with 6 bases between them. The CDR3 consists of 14 residues. Germline CDR1 reads SGDLS; CDR2 reads YYNGEE. The CDR3 loop is CASSVQSSTDTQYF. CDR3 DNA sequence: TGTGCCAGCAGCGTACAATCTAGCACAGATACGCAGTATTTT.

This clone was recorded once. This chain links TRBV27 with TRBJ2-1; D may be TRBD2 (5 bases). Germline loops: CDR1 MNHEY, CDR2 SMNVEV (reference sequence). This CDR3 is built from 15 residues. The V end lost 7 bases, the J end lost 0 bases, and 13 bases lay between the germline ends. In nucleotides, the CDR3 is TGTGCCAGCACCTTTTTGGGAGCCTCCTACAATGAGCAGTTCTTC. It codes for CASTFLGASYNEQFF.

This clone was detected a few times. The chain joins TRBV7-9 to TRBJ2-4; 7 nucleotides match TRBD2. The CDR3 length is 13 residues. CDR1 and CDR2 from the germline V gene are SEHNR and FQNEAQ (reference sequence). The junction had 10 bases not matched to a gene; V was cut back by 11 bases and J by 6 bases. CDR3 region: CAHDRPGGNIQYF. CDR3 sequence (DNA): TGTGCCCATGATCGGCCGGGGGGAAACATTCAGTACTTC.

The rearrangement uses TRBV2 and TRBJ2-3, with D possibly TRBD1 on 6 matching bases. Germline V gene sequence: CDR1 SNHLY, CDR2 FYNNEI. V was pared by 7 bases and J by 0 bases, with 11 bases between. This CDR3 contains 14 residues. CDR3 DNA: TGTGCCAGCACCAGGGGCCTTAGCACAGATACGCAGTATTTT. Translated, it gives CASTRGLSTDTQYF. Combining the CDR3 with reference TRBV2 and TRBJ2-3 gives the whole variable domain EPEVTQTPSHQVTQMGQEVILRCVPISNHLYFYWYRQILGQKVEFLVSFYNNEISEKSEIFDDQFSVERPDGSNFTLKIRSTKLEDSAMYFCASTRGLSTDTQYFGPGTRLTVL.

This clone showed up just once. The chain joins TRBV7-9 to TRBJ2-5, with 8 bases that match TRBD1. Germline V gene sequence: CDR1 SEHNR, CDR2 FQNEAQ (reference sequence). This CDR3 has 16 residues. V gave up 1 base and J gave up 2 bases; unmatched junction bases: 6. CDR3 loop: CASSLGRTGRQETQYF. The CDR3 bases are TGTGCCAGCAGCTTAGGACGGACAGGGCGGCAAGAGACCCAGTACTTC.

This rearrangement joins TRBV7-9 to TRBJ2-3, with a possible D match to TRBD2 (5 bases). CDR3 size: 14 residues. V was trimmed by 3 bases and J by 2 bases, leaving 9 bases between them. Germline assignment: CDR1 SEHNR and CDR2 FQNEAQ (reference sequence). CDR3 DNA: TGTGCCAGCAGCTTCGGACTCTCCACAGATACGCAGTATTTT. Translation gives CASSFGLSTDTQYF.

The rearrangement links TRBV7-3 to TRBJ2-7, with D possibly being TRBD2 (6 bases). This CDR3 spans 16 amino acids. With 4 bases removed from V and 4 bases from J, the gap between germline ends came to 20 bases. The germline V gene has CDR1 SGHTA and CDR2 FQGTGA. The CDR3 sequence: CASSSPLWGVTYEQYF. CDR3 DNA: TGTGCCAGCAGCTCCCCATTATGGGGGGTAACGTACGAGCAGTACTTC.

The chain has TRBV5-4 and TRBJ2-6; the D gene is possibly TRBD1 (6 bases). V lost 2 bases to trimming and J lost 4 bases, with 10 bases between them. Germline CDR1 SGHNT, CDR2 YYREEE (reference sequence). The CDR3 spans 15 residues. The CDR3 DNA is TGTGCCAGCAGCTTCGGGACATCGGGGGCCAACGTCCTGACTTTC. Protein sequence: CASSFGTSGANVLTF.

The chain links TRBV14 to TRBJ2-5; 9 bases fit TRBD2. The end of the DNA aligns better with TRBJ2-7, so the J call may be wrong. Germline values: CDR1 SGHDN, CDR2 FVKESK. CDR3 length: 15 residues. In DNA form, the CDR3 reads TGTGCCAGCAGCCCGATAGCGGGAGTCCCCTACGAGCAGTACTTC. Its protein product is CASSPIAGVPYEQYF.

The V and J genes are TRBV2 and TRBJ1-5; 10 positions agree with TRBD1. This CDR3 region has 13 residues. Per germline, CDR1 SNHLY and CDR2 FYNNEI. Trimming took 6 bases from V and 7 from J; bases not matched to a gene: 3. The CDR3 sequence: CASRTGGRQPQHF. For the CDR3, the DNA is TGTGCCAGCAGGACAGGGGGCAGGCAGCCCCAGCATTTT.

The V call is TRBV28, the J call TRBJ2-3; D assignment may be TRBD1 or TRBD2 (5 bases each). The germline CDR1 and CDR2 sequences are MDHEN and SYDVKM. V lost 7 bases, J lost 8 bases, and 22 bases lay in between. The CDR3 extends over 15 amino acids. CDR3 nucleotides: TGTGCCAGCATTTTCGGGACGACCCCCCAGGGTACGCAGTATTTT. Residues: CASIFGTTPQGTQYF.

The chain has TRBV5-4 and TRBJ1-2; possibly TRBD1 for D (6 bases). Trimming left V 0 bases short and J 0 bases short, with 12 bases between. The CDR3 loop spans 16 amino acids. CDR1 is SGHNT and CDR2 is YYREEE in the germline V gene (reference sequence). The CDR3 region is CASSLANGGPNYGYTF. For the CDR3, the DNA is TGTGCCAGCAGCTTGGCCAACGGGGGGCCTAACTATGGCTACACCTTC.

The chain joins TRBV9 to TRBJ1-5, with a possible D match to TRBD1 (5 bases). The CDR3 runs 15 residues. Germline values: CDR1 SGDLS, CDR2 YYNGEE. Trimming shortened V by 0 bases and J by 5 bases, and 12 bases separated the two germline ends. The CDR3 reads CASSVADTFYQPQHF. DNA of the CDR3: TGTGCCAGCAGCGTAGCGGACACCTTCTATCAGCCCCAGCATTTT.

This chain connects TRBV7-9 to TRBJ2-5; D is perhaps TRBD2 (6 bases). Looked up from germline, CDR1 is SEHNR and CDR2 is FQNEAQ (reference sequence). CDR3 length: 15 residues. Trimming left V 5 bases short and J 5 bases short, with 18 bases between. The CDR3 DNA is TGTGCCAGCAGCCCTCTAGCGCCCCTAGGGGAGACCCAGTACTTC. Protein sequence: CASSPLAPLGETQYF.

The chain employs TRBV6-8 and TRBJ1-1, with D maybe TRBD1 (5 bases). CDR1 and CDR2 from the germline V gene are MNHGY and SAAAGT. The V end was cut by 6 bases, the J end by 1 base, with 15 bases between. This CDR3 contains 15 residues. The CDR3 sequence is CASSQTPTGNTEAFF. The CDR3 DNA is TGTGCCAGCAGCCAAACTCCCACAGGGAACACTGAAGCTTTCTTT.

This clone came up once. This chain joins TRBV15 and TRBJ2-2; D is uncertain. Trimming cost V 6 bases and J 7 bases, with 9 bases left between them. The germline CDR1 and CDR2 sequences are LNHNV and YYDKDF (reference sequence). The CDR3 runs to 12 residues. The DNA for the CDR3 is TGTGCCACCAGGACTGCCCTCGGGGAGCTGTTTTTT. It encodes CATRTALGELFF.

The chain is built from TRBV11-3 and TRBJ2-3, with D maybe TRBD2 (5 bases). The CDR3 runs 14 residues. V lost 3 bases to trimming and J lost 0 bases, with 7 bases between them. From germline, CDR1 is SGHNT and CDR2 YENEEA. This CDR3 is CASSLGVSTDTQYF. CDR3 DNA: TGTGCCAGCAGCTTGGGAGTAAGCACAGATACGCAGTATTTT.

This clone has only one observation. J is TRBJ2-7 and V is TRBV18, with 7 bases lining up with TRBD1. The germline V gene encodes CDR1 KGHSH and CDR2 LQKENI. V gave up 5 bases and J gave up 2 bases; unmatched junction bases: 0. This CDR3 spans 12 amino acids. CDR3 bases: TGTGCCAGCTCAGGACAGGCCTACGAGCAGTACTTC. Protein product: CASSGQAYEQYF.

This clone was recorded only once. The chain is built from TRBV11-2 and TRBJ2-6; 7 nucleotides agree with TRBD1. CDR3 length: 15 residues. From germline, CDR1 is SGHAT and CDR2 FQNNGV. V trimming: 4 bases; J trimming: 2 bases; junction bases outside the gene matches: 2. CDR3 nucleotides: TGTGCCAGCAGCTCAACAGGGGCTGGGGCCAACGTCCTGACTTTC. Its protein product is CASSSTGAGANVLTF.

This clone showed up just a few times. The V and J genes are TRBV5-4 and TRBJ1-1; TRBD1 agrees at 7 bases. The CDR3 covers 13 residues. Per the germline V gene, CDR1 is SGHNT and CDR2 is YYREEE (reference sequence). Trimming cost V 0 bases and J 8 bases; bases outside gene matches: 4. CDR3 in amino acids: CASSLDRGSEAFF. CDR3 bases: TGTGCCAGCAGCTTGGACAGGGGCAGCGAAGCTTTCTTT.

J is TRBJ1-4 and V is TRBV4-1; D unresolved. CDR3 size: 16 residues. The germline V gene encodes CDR1 MGHRA and CDR2 YSYEKL. The ends were cut back, 2 bases at V and 0 bases at J, with 10 bases in the middle. The CDR3 protein is CASSQLGIATNEKLFF. CDR3 DNA: TGCGCCAGCAGCCAATTGGGGATTGCAACTAATGAAAAACTGTTTTTT.

In this sample, this clone turned up once. This chain uses TRBV5-1 with TRBJ2-7, with a tentative D call TRBD2 (6 bases). Trimming stripped 3 bases from V and 3 bases from J, with 13 bases between. This CDR3 spans 14 amino acids. Germline CDR1 reads SGHRS; CDR2 reads YFSETQ. CDR3 DNA sequence: TGCGCCAGCAGCTGGGGGGAGGTAGGCTACGAGCAGTACTTC. Protein: CASSWGEVGYEQYF.

The chain joins TRBV6-1 to TRBJ2-1; D not resolved. The length of the CDR3 is 15 residues. CDR1 is MNHNS and CDR2 is SASEGT in the germline V gene. V dropped 6 bases and J dropped 0 bases, with 12 bases sitting between them. The DNA for the CDR3 is TGTGCCAGCAGGGAACAGCAGAGCTCCTACAATGAGCAGTTCTTC. It encodes CASREQQSSYNEQFF.

The chain has TRBV18 and TRBJ2-4; 12 nucleotides align to TRBD1. CDR3 size: 15 residues. Germline V lookup: CDR1 KGHSH, CDR2 LQKENI. Trimming took 3 bases from V and 7 from J; bases not matched to a gene: 4. The CDR3 spells CASSPGQGARNIQYF. As DNA, the CDR3 is TGTGCCAGCTCACCGGGACAGGGGGCGCGGAACATTCAGTACTTC.

CDR3 nucleotides: TGTGCCAGCACCCTGAGAGGGGGCCAGCCCTATGGCTACACCTTC. Residues: CASTLRGGQPYGYTF. V is TRBV28 and J is TRBJ1-2; 7 nucleotides agree with TRBD1. Germline loops: CDR1 MDHEN, CDR2 SYDVKM. Trimming removed 7 bases from V and 4 bases from J; junction bases left unmatched: 12. The CDR3 consists of 15 residues.

A word on this clone: Other nucleotide sequences from this sample produce the same CDR3. The chain links TRBV18 to TRBJ2-1; the match to TRBD2 covers 10 bases. With 0 bases clipped from V and 9 bases from J, the junction kept 5 bases outside the gene matches. The CDR3 totals 15 residues. CDR1 and CDR2 (germline): KGHSH, LQKENI. The CDR3 DNA follows: TGTGCCAGCTCACCACCCCTAGCGGGAGTGGGTGAGCAGTTCTTC. Residues: CASSPPLAGVGEQFF.

V and J are TRBV15 and TRBJ2-7, with 7 bases aligning to TRBD2. Germline values: CDR1 LNHNV, CDR2 YYDKDF (reference sequence). The CDR3 length is 15 residues. After removal of 0 bases from V and 3 bases from J, the junction contained 5 bases not matched to a gene. The CDR3 DNA is TGTGCCACCAGCAGAGATTTTGGGGAGGGCTACGAGCAGTACTTC. Amino acids: CATSRDFGEGYEQYF.

This chain uses TRBV5-4 with TRBJ2-3; D is possibly TRBD2 (5 bases). The CDR3 covers 16 residues. Trimming cost V 4 bases and J 2 bases, with 17 bases left between them. Germline CDR1 reads SGHNT; CDR2 reads YYREEE (reference sequence). CDR3 protein: CASSPERRGFTDTQYF. The CDR3 coding sequence is TGTGCCAGCAGCCCCGAGCGGAGAGGGTTCACAGATACGCAGTATTTT.

The chain joins TRBV28 to TRBJ1-5, with a weak D call TRBD1 (6 bases). CDR3 length: 15 residues. Deletions cut 5 bases from V and 3 bases from J, with 14 bases between. Germline CDR1 and CDR2: MDHEN and SYDVKM. CDR3 nucleotide sequence: TGTGCCAGCAGTAGCCCGACAGGACTCAATCAGCCCCAGCATTTT. This codes for CASSSPTGLNQPQHF.

The rearrangement links TRBV28 to TRBJ1-6; 9 bases map to TRBD1. Germline CDR1 reads MDHEN; CDR2 reads SYDVKM. The ends lost 5 bases at V and 12 bases at J; junction bases unmatched: 11. This CDR3 is built from 15 residues. The DNA of the CDR3 is TGTGCCAGCAGTGTACTACGGGACAGGGCTGAACCCCTCCACTTT. This translates into CASSVLRDRAEPLHF.